The 23 T cell receptor beta chains below come from one sample, sequenced in a study of shared T cell receptors in the human thymus. Method: immunoSEQ multiplex PCR; TCRdb's copy keeps in-frame clones and lacks some. The sample carries about 540,000 clones, around 78% recorded once. The same specimen was also included in a second study, on human thymus T cells.

The sequencing sample was made of thymocytes. These receptors were taken from a boy in the first two years of life with a congenital heart defect.

The chain has TRBV29-1 and TRBJ2-3; 7 nucleotides line up with TRBD1. Trimming took 7 bases from V and 2 from J; bases not matched to a gene: 6. The CDR3 spans 13 residues. Germline V gene lookup returns CDR1 SQVTM and CDR2 ANQGSEA. This CDR3 reads CSAAGQATDTQYF. The CDR3 nucleotides are TGCAGCGCCGCCGGACAGGCCACAGATACGCAGTATTTT.

The V call is TRBV19, the J call TRBJ2-1; the D gene is possibly TRBD2 (6 bases). The length of the CDR3 is 16 residues. Germline CDR1 reads LNHDA; CDR2 reads SQIVND (reference sequence). V was clipped by 2 bases and J by 8 bases, with 19 bases between them. The CDR3 loop reads CASSIKRREVPHEQFF. Written as DNA, the CDR3 is TGTGCCAGTAGTATAAAAAGGAGGGAGGTTCCCCATGAGCAGTTCTTC.

This rearrangement joins TRBV9 to TRBJ2-1; weak D call: TRBD2 (5 bases). The CDR3 loop spans 19 amino acids. V was trimmed by 4 bases and J by 0 bases, leaving 23 bases between them. Germline CDR1 reads SGDLS; CDR2 reads YYNGEE. The DNA of the CDR3 is TGTGCCAGCAGCCCCGGAGGAGTCCTTGATGGATCCTCCTACAATGAGCAGTTCTTC. It yields the protein CASSPGGVLDGSSYNEQFF.

The chain recombines TRBV30 with TRBJ1-2; 9 positions match TRBD1. The length of the CDR3 is 12 residues. Germline V CDR1 and CDR2: GTSNPN, SVGIG (reference sequence). V lost 6 bases and J lost 8; bases outside the gene matches: 7. CDR3 protein: CACPRQGGGYTF. In DNA, the CDR3 is TGTGCCTGTCCTAGACAGGGGGGAGGCTACACCTTC. Supplemented by reference TRBV30 and TRBJ1-2, the full variable domain reads SQTIHQWPATLVQPVGSPLSLECTVEGTSNPNLYWYRQAAGRGLQLLFYSVGIGQISSEVPQNLSASRPQDRQFILSSKKLLLSDSGFYLCACPRQGGGYTFGSGTRLTVV.

A note on this clone: A junction boundary mismatches the germline segment, possibly from a read error. This chain joins TRBV6-5 and TRBJ2-7; possibly TRBD1 for D (6 bases). Germline V gene sequence: CDR1 MNHEY, CDR2 SVGAGI. CDR3 length equals 15 residues. CDR3 loop: CTSSSPDRSSYEQYF. The CDR3 coding sequence is TGTACCAGCAGTTCACCCGACAGGTCATCCTACGAGCAGTACTTC.

The rearrangement uses TRBV11-3 and TRBJ2-7; perhaps TRBD1 as D (6 bases). The CDR3 has 16 amino acids. Trimming removed 2 bases at V and 0 bases at J, with 14 bases between. CDR1 and CDR2 from the germline V gene are SGHNT and YENEEA. CDR3 in amino acids: CASSLKRDNNSYEQYF. DNA of the CDR3: TGTGCCAGCAGCTTAAAGAGGGACAACAACTCCTACGAGCAGTACTTC.

DNA of the CDR3: TGCAGTGCAAACAGACCTTATACGCAGTATTTT. It encodes CSANRPYTQYF. The rearrangement joins TRBV20-1 to TRBJ2-3, with D uncertain. CDR1 DFQATT and CDR2 SNEGSKA come from the germline V gene (reference sequence). The CDR3 spans 11 residues. Trimming took 6 bases from V and 7 from J, leaving 11 bases between them.

The chain is built from TRBV11-2 and TRBJ2-5; D remains ambiguous. From germline, CDR1 is SGHAT and CDR2 FQNNGV. The CDR3 is 19 amino acids. The V and J ends lost 0 bases and 5 bases respectively, with 25 bases between them. In nucleotides, the CDR3 is TGTGCCAGCAGCTTAGAATTCGTTTTGGCGGCCGGCCCGGAGGAGACCCAGTACTTC. Protein: CASSLEFVLAAGPEETQYF.

CDR3 in amino acids: CASAPGSRPSTREQYF. In DNA form, the CDR3 reads TGTGCCAGCGCCCCCGGGTCCCGTCCATCGACGAGGGAGCAGTACTTC. The chain carries TRBV27 and TRBJ2-7; D is ambiguous. The CDR3 loop spans 16 amino acids. The V gene lost 8 bases and the J gene lost 7 bases, with 27 bases spanning the gap. The germline CDR1 and CDR2 sequences are MNHEY and SMNVEV (reference sequence).

The CDR3 nucleotides read TGTGCCAGCACCGTAGTTGATACGCAGTATTTT. It encodes CASTVVDTQYF. The V gene is TRBV7-2, the J gene TRBJ2-3; D unclear. This CDR3 is built from 11 residues. V lost 7 bases and J 6 bases, leaving 8 bases between the germline ends. Germline V CDR1 and CDR2: SGHTA, FQGNSA.

This chain joins TRBV19 and TRBJ1-4; 7 bases line up with TRBD1. The CDR3 sequence is 16 residues long. The trim removed 0 bases at V and 6 bases at J, leaving 7 bases unmatched. CDR1 LNHDA and CDR2 SQIVND come from the germline V gene (reference sequence). CDR3 in amino acids: CASSIDVAGGYEKLFF. For the CDR3, the DNA is TGTGCCAGTAGTATAGATGTGGCAGGGGGTTATGAAAAACTGTTTTTT.

This CDR3 is CAISEFSGLGEKLFF. The DNA for the CDR3 is TGTGCCATCAGTGAGTTTTCCGGGTTGGGTGAAAAACTGTTTTTT. V and J are TRBV10-3 and TRBJ1-4; no reliable D call. The germline V gene has CDR1 ENHRY and CDR2 SYGVKD. The germline V and J ends were trimmed by 1 base and 7 bases, with 13 bases remaining between them. The CDR3 is made up of 15 amino acids.

CDR3 loop: CASRDGGYGYTF. The CDR3 DNA sequence: TGTGCCAGTAGAGATGGAGGGTATGGCTACACCTTC. The chain links TRBV19 to TRBJ1-2; D unclear. This CDR3 comprises 12 residues. Germline loops: CDR1 LNHDA, CDR2 SQIVND (reference sequence). V was clipped by 6 bases and J by 5 bases, with 10 bases between them.

V and J are TRBV4-2 and TRBJ1-3; no firm D call. Per the germline V gene, CDR1 is LGHNA and CDR2 is YNFKEQ. This CDR3 is 15 amino acids long. Trimming took off 4 bases at V and 2 bases at J, with 12 bases between the two ends. The CDR3 region is CASSRVEGTGNTIYF. The CDR3 DNA reads TGTGCCAGCAGCCGCGTAGAGGGAACTGGAAACACCATATATTTT.

The genes are TRBV5-1 and TRBJ2-2, with TRBD2 matching over 12 bases. The V segment lost 2 bases and the J segment 1 base; nucleotides outside the gene matches: 6. This CDR3 region has 18 residues. Germline V CDR1 and CDR2: SGHRS, YFSETQ. CDR3 bases: TGCGCCAGCAGCTTATGCGCTAGCGGGAGGGAGAACACCGGGGAGCTGTTTTTT. Amino acids: CASSLCASGRENTGELFF.

This chain joins TRBV25-1 and TRBJ1-1; D is possibly TRBD1 (5 bases). Germline loops: CDR1 MGHDK, CDR2 SYGVNS. The CDR3 contains 15 residues. Trimming took off 1 base at V and 4 bases at J, with 13 bases between the two ends. The CDR3 DNA reads TGTGCCAGCAGTGAATGGAGGGGATGCGGCACTGAAGCTTTCTTT. This translates into CASSEWRGCGTEAFF.

The chain is built from TRBV5-4 and TRBJ1-2; D might be TRBD1 (6 bases). This CDR3 region has 15 residues. The V gene's germline CDR1 is SGHNT and CDR2 YYREEE (reference sequence). Trimming took 5 bases from V and 1 from J, leaving 15 bases between them. The CDR3 loop is CASRYGGYHNYGYTF. CDR3 coding DNA: TGTGCCAGCAGATATGGGGGCTATCATAACTATGGCTACACCTTC.

The rearrangement joins TRBV6-5 to TRBJ2-1; 11 nucleotides align to TRBD2. There are 16 residues in the CDR3. Trimming cost V 0 bases and J 9 bases; bases outside gene matches: 7. The germline gives CDR1 MNHEY, CDR2 SVGAGI. The chain's CDR3 is CASSYSTLAGDGEQFF. Written as DNA, the CDR3 is TGTGCCAGCAGTTACTCGACACTAGCGGGAGATGGTGAGCAGTTCTTC.

The chain uses TRBV25-1 and TRBJ2-1; D remains unclear. There are 14 residues in the CDR3. V lost 5 bases and J lost 3, with 11 bases in between. Germline V gene sequence: CDR1 MGHDK, CDR2 SYGVNS. In nucleotides, the CDR3 is TGTGCCAGCAGTCCCTCCGACAACTACAATGAGCAGTTCTTC. It is translated as CASSPSDNYNEQFF.

The rearrangement links TRBV6-5 to TRBJ1-5; D not certain. Germline loops: CDR1 MNHEY, CDR2 SVGAGI. The length of the CDR3 is 15 residues. Trimming took off 7 bases at V and 0 bases at J, with 13 bases between the two ends. The CDR3 spells CASNPSLYSNQPQHF. The CDR3 DNA follows: TGTGCCAGCAACCCGAGCCTTTATAGCAATCAGCCCCAGCATTTT.

The chain has TRBV27 and TRBJ2-2; D is undetermined. The CDR3 has 13 residues. Germline values: CDR1 MNHEY, CDR2 SMNVEV (reference sequence). V shed 4 bases and J shed 5 bases, with 8 bases lying between them. In DNA, the CDR3 is TGTGCCAGCAGTTCCAGATGGACCGGGGAGCTGTTTTTT. As protein: CASSSRWTGELFF.

The chain links TRBV28 to TRBJ2-7, with a possible D match to TRBD2 (5 bases). This CDR3 contains 15 residues. The germline gives CDR1 MDHEN, CDR2 SYDVKM. Deletions cut 6 bases from V and 1 base from J, with 16 bases between. CDR3 nucleotide sequence: TGTGCCAGCAGACTAGAGAGCAGGAAATCCTACGAGCAGTACTTC. This gives the protein CASRLESRKSYEQYF. Looking up the rest from reference TRBV28 and TRBJ2-7 gives the full variable domain: DVKVTQSSRYLVKRTGEKVFLECVQDMDHENMFWYRQDPGLGLRLIYFSYDVKMKEKGDIPEGYSVSREKKERFSLILESASTNQTSMYLCASRLESRKSYEQYFGPGTRLTVT.

The chain couples TRBV28 to TRBJ1-5; D ambiguous. This CDR3 has 15 residues. Trimming stripped 5 bases from V and 6 bases from J, with 17 bases between. CDR1 is MDHEN and CDR2 is SYDVKM in the germline V gene. The CDR3: CASSPRTWEGQPQHF. The CDR3 nucleotides are TGTGCCAGCAGTCCCCGGACCTGGGAGGGTCAGCCCCAGCATTTT.